This T cell receptor (beta chain) originates from a study of cytomegalovirus exposure and HLA in healthy donors. On this clone itself: Its antigen remains unidentified.

Overall study findings and caveats: In vitro confirmation showed a few CMV-associated chains to be CMV antigen specific.

Per germline, CDR1 SEHNR and CDR2 FQNEAQ (reference sequence). J was trimmed by 2 bases and V by 5 bases; bases with no gene match: 7. The length of the CDR3 is 15 residues. Sequencing used immunoSEQ multiplex PCR; TCRdb keeps in-frame clones, though not all of them. The data contain around 150,000 clones, roughly 80% of them seen just once; the ten biggest clones take up roughly 10%. The V and J genes are TRBV7-9 and TRBJ2-7; 9 bases match TRBD1. The sequenced sample was PBMCs. The sequence derives from a man aged 30 to 39 in good health and CMV-seropositive. CDR3 in amino acids: CASSARTGGPYEQYF. CDR3 DNA sequence: TGTGCCAGCAGCGCTAGAACAGGGGGCCCCTACGAGCAGTACTTC.